This TCR beta chain emerged from a study of blood T cell repertoires in COVID-19. Study-wide background: The study drew acute and convalescent COVID-19 samples from the United States, Italy and Spain. Nucleic acid was either cDNA or gDNA, and it came from T cells, B-cell-depleted T cells, or PBMCs.

Seattle enrolled patients during active infection and tracked them longitudinally. Original methodology: Reference gene primers were amplified, and this amplification served to estimate nucleated cell counts. Using immunoSEQ multiplex PCR, the repertoire was profiled, and TCRdb retains in-frame clones only, with some absent. V, J and clone size are those of that table, while D and trimming were read from the DNA. This sample has about 170,000 clones; under 95% occur once, and the top ten carry 4.5% to 5%. This CDR3 comprises 15 residues. Germline values: CDR1 LNHNV, CDR2 YYDKDF (reference sequence). The V end was cut by 1 base, the J end by 4 bases, with 13 bases between.

The chain carries TRBV15 and TRBJ1-1; possibly TRBD1 for D (5 bases). The receptor's source is a man aged 18 to 29 with COVID-19, enrolled during active disease. The specimen was peripheral blood. DNA for the CDR3: TGTGCCACCAGCAGAGTGGGAGGGGTAGGCACTGAAGCTTTCTTT. This translates into CATSRVGGVGTEAFF. Supplemented by reference TRBV15 and TRBJ1-1, the full variable domain reads DAMVIQNPRYQVTQFGKPVTLSCSQTLNHNVMYWYQQKSSQAPKLLFHYYDKDFNNEADTPDNFQSRRPNTSFCFLDIRSPGLGDTAMYLCATSRVGGVGTEAFFGQGTRLTVV.